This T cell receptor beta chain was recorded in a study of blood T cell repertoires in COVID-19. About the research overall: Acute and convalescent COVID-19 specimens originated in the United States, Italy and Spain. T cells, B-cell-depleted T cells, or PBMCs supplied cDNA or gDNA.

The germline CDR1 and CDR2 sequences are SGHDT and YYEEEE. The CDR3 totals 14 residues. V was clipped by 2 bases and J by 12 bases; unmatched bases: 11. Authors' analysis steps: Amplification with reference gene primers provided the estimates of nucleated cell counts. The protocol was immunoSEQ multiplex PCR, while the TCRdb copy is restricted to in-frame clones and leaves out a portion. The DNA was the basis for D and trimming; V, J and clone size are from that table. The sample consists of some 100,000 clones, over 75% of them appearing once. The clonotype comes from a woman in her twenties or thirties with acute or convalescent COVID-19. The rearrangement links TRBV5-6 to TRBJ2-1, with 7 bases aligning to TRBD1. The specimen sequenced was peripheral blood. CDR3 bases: TGTGCCAGCAGCTTCGGGACAGCTTTATATGGGCAGTTCTTC. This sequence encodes CASSFGTALYGQFF.